The source of this TCR beta chain is a study of blood T cell repertoires in COVID-19. Per the study methods: Researchers report that nucleated cell counts were estimated from reference gene primer amplification. Sequencing used immunoSEQ multiplex PCR; TCRdb keeps in-frame clones, though not all of them. Clonal size and the V and J genes are those of that table, whereas D and trimming came from the DNA. The sample lists about 320,000 clones; almost 85% were seen once. The CDR3 runs to 16 residues. The junction had 8 bases not matched to a gene; V was cut back by 4 bases and J by 3 bases. Germline-derived CDR1 and CDR2 are SEHNR and FQNEAQ (reference sequence).

This TCR derives from a human donor in a cohort sampled during active COVID-19. Material: peripheral blood. This chain joins TRBV7-9 and TRBJ2-4; 8 bases align to TRBD1. This chain's CDR3 is CASSYTTGEYKNIQYF. CDR3 coding DNA: TGTGCCAGCAGCTACACGACAGGGGAATACAAAAACATTCAGTACTTC.